This passage covers 21 T cell receptor beta chains from one sample sequenced in a study of read filtering for tumor transcriptome and immune sequencing. This library used around 400 ng RNA and molecular barcoded adaptors spanning alpha/delta and beta/gamma chains. TCRdb re-called the reads through MiXCR, storing one row per CDR3 protein. The sample contains 35,000 to 40,000 distinct CDR3 sequences, roughly 13% of which appear only once. The sequenced sample consisted of a population of CD138-negative cells sorted from bone marrow. These receptors were obtained from a donor aged 40 or over with multiple myeloma.

This clonotype has a count of ten or more. V and J are TRBV6-6 and TRBJ2-7, with 7 nucleotides matching TRBD2. The CDR3 consists of 13 residues. The germline V gene has CDR1 MNHNY and CDR2 SVGAGI (reference sequence). V was pared by 6 bases and J by 2 bases, with 4 bases of the junction left unmatched. The DNA for the CDR3 is TGTGCCAGCAGCGGGCTAGCGGCCTACGAGCAGTACTTC. This codes for CASSGLAAYEQYF.

In its sample, this clonotype was seen many times. The chain has TRBV20-1 and TRBJ2-7, with 7 positions matching TRBD2. The CDR3 is made up of 14 amino acids. V shed 6 bases and J 2 bases; nucleotides not matched to a gene: 10. Germline V gene lookup returns CDR1 DFQATT and CDR2 SNEGSKA (reference sequence). The CDR3 DNA is TGCAGTGCCCGGGGGGTAGCGGGCACCTACGAGCAGTACTTC. This gives the protein CSARGVAGTYEQYF.

This clonotype was recorded at least ten times. This rearrangement joins TRBV20-1 to TRBJ2-1; 7 nucleotides match TRBD2. Germline CDR1 and CDR2: DFQATT and SNEGSKA (reference sequence). The CDR3 is 14 amino acids. After removal of 2 bases from V and 5 bases from J, the junction contained 6 bases not matched to a gene. DNA of the CDR3: TGCAGTGCTAGAATCCTAGCGGAGAACAATGAGCAGTTCTTC. Protein sequence: CSARILAENNEQFF.

This clonotype has a count of ten or more. The V and J genes are TRBV5-1 and TRBJ2-1; 13 bases line up with TRBD2. This CDR3 is 17 amino acids long. Germline trimming cut 1 base from V and 5 bases from J; bases unmatched to any gene: 6. The germline V gene encodes CDR1 SGHRS and CDR2 YFSETQ. This CDR3 reads CASSLTSGRAQNNEQFF. In nucleotides, the CDR3 is TGCGCCAGCAGCTTGACTAGCGGGAGGGCTCAGAACAATGAGCAGTTCTTC.

This clonotype was seen repeatedly, ten times or more. V and J are TRBV20-1 and TRBJ2-7; 10 positions match TRBD2. Losses at the gene ends were 5 bases for V and 2 bases for J; bases not matched to a gene: 9. Germline V gene sequence: CDR1 DFQATT, CDR2 SNEGSKA (reference sequence). The CDR3 runs to 15 residues. The CDR3 loop reads CSAPLLAGQAYEQYF. Written as DNA, the CDR3 is TGCAGTGCTCCGTTACTAGCGGGGCAAGCCTACGAGCAGTACTTC.

Worth noting for this clonotype: At one of its ends the junction is not consistent with the germline gene, which may arise from a read error. The V and J genes are TRBV2 and TRBJ2-3; D not certain. The CDR3 covers 15 residues. The germline V gene has CDR1 SNHLY and CDR2 FYNNEI. The CDR3 region has the DNA TGTGCTAGCAGTGGAGCAAACACCTACACAGATACGCAGTATTTT. Its protein is CASSGANTYTDTQYF.

Remarks on this clonotype: A much larger clonotype is one base distant, so this may be a read error. This rearrangement joins TRBV7-6 to TRBJ2-2, with D maybe TRBD2 (5 bases). Germline V CDR1 and CDR2: SGHVS, FNYEAQ. CDR3 length equals 14 residues. The CDR3 DNA follows: TGTGCCAGCGGCTTAGCGATTCTCACCGGGGAGCTGTTTTTT. Its translation: CASGLAILTGELFF.

This clonotype was seen at least ten times. The chain couples TRBV4-1 to TRBJ1-4; the match to TRBD1 covers 9 bases. Germline values: CDR1 MGHRA, CDR2 YSYEKL. Trimming took 4 bases from V and 13 from J; bases not matched to a gene: 10. This CDR3 is 14 amino acids long. The CDR3 spells CASSPRPEDRGLFF. As DNA, the CDR3 is TGCGCCAGCAGCCCACGACCCGAGGACAGGGGACTGTTTTTT.

In this sample, this clonotype turned up many times. This rearrangement joins TRBV2 to TRBJ2-1, with a tentative D call TRBD2 (6 bases). CDR1 is SNHLY and CDR2 is FYNNEI in the germline V gene. The germline V and J ends were trimmed by 6 bases and 1 base, with 25 bases remaining between them. The CDR3 runs to 19 residues. In DNA, the CDR3 is TGTGCCAGCAGCCACCCTAGAATTATATTGGGAGGATCCTACAATGAGCAGTTCTTC. Translation gives CASSHPRIILGGSYNEQFF.

About this clonotype itself: A much larger clone lies one base from this, so it may be a read error. This chain connects TRBV6-4 to TRBJ2-5; TRBD1 matches at 7 bases. This CDR3 spans 13 amino acids. The germline V gene has CDR1 MRHNA and CDR2 SNTAGT. The CDR3 DNA is TGTGCCACCTCCCGGACAGGCCAAGAGATCCAGTACTTC. Translated: CATSRTGQEIQYF.

This clonotype was picked up many times. CDR3 loop: CASSLAGRRESDTQYF. DNA of the CDR3: TGTGCCAGCAGCTTGGCAGGACGGCGGGAGTCAGATACGCAGTATTTT. The chain links TRBV7-9 to TRBJ2-3, with 7 bases aligning to TRBD2. V shed 3 bases, J shed 4 bases, and the junction held 10 bases outside the gene matches. Germline loops: CDR1 SEHNR, CDR2 FQNEAQ (reference sequence). The CDR3 runs 16 residues. The full variable domain, its missing parts supplied by reference TRBV7-9 and TRBJ2-3, is DTGVSQNPRHKITKRGQNVTFRCDPISEHNRLYWYRQTLGQGPEFLTYFQNEAQLEKSRLLSDRFSAERPKGSFSTLEIQRTEQGDSAMYLCASSLAGRRESDTQYFGPGTRLTVL.

This clonotype was recorded at least ten times. This chain joins TRBV28 and TRBJ2-1; D possibly corresponds to TRBD1 (6 bases). Trimming stripped 4 bases from V and 6 bases from J, with 13 bases between. Germline loops: CDR1 MDHEN, CDR2 SYDVKM. The length of the CDR3 is 14 residues. CDR3 bases: TGTGCCAGCAGTTATACAGGGAGTTTCAATGAGCAGTTCTTC. Amino acid sequence: CASSYTGSFNEQFF.

This clonotype appeared many times. One end of the junction does not line up with germline, which may come from a read error. V gene TRBV20-1 combines with J gene TRBJ2-7; 7 nucleotides match TRBD2. This CDR3 is 15 amino acids long. CDR1 DFQATT and CDR2 SNEGSKA come from the germline V gene (reference sequence). CDR3 residues: CSAPLLVSGSYKQYF. CDR3 DNA sequence: TGCAGTGCACCCCTCCTTGTTAGCGGGTCCTACAAGCAGTACTTC.

The V and J genes are TRBV28 and TRBJ2-3; no definite D call. The ends were cut back, 6 bases at V and 7 bases at J, with 14 bases in the middle. Germline loops: CDR1 MDHEN, CDR2 SYDVKM. The CDR3 is made up of 13 amino acids. CDR3 sequence reads: CASRQLGGNTQYF. The CDR3 bases are TGTGCCAGCAGACAACTCGGCGGAAATACGCAGTATTTT.

This clonotype appeared many times. The CDR3 DNA reads TGCAGTGCTAAGCTGGATAGCAATCAGCCCCAGCATTTT. It encodes CSAKLDSNQPQHF. The chain joins TRBV20-1 to TRBJ1-5; D is ambiguous. Trimming removed 4 bases at V and 0 bases at J, with 7 bases between. The CDR3 loop spans 13 amino acids. The germline V gene has CDR1 DFQATT and CDR2 SNEGSKA (reference sequence).

This clonotype was seen repeatedly, ten times or more. V is TRBV7-2 and J is TRBJ1-4; D is unclear. V lost 5 bases to trimming and J lost 8 bases, with 12 bases between them. The CDR3 length is 13 residues. Germline values: CDR1 SGHTA, CDR2 FQGNSA. This chain's CDR3 is CASSPRNGEKLFF. Here the CDR3 DNA reads TGTGCCAGCAGCCCCCGGAATGGCGAAAAACTGTTTTTT.

This clonotype was seen at least ten times. The V call is TRBV4-1, the J call TRBJ2-7; D assignment may be TRBD1 or TRBD2 (5 bases each). V shed 3 bases and J shed 0 bases, with 9 bases lying between them. CDR3 length: 14 amino acids. Germline values: CDR1 MGHRA, CDR2 YSYEKL. CDR3: CASSQGTRSYEQYF. CDR3 DNA sequence: TGCGCCAGCAGCCAGGGGACCCGCTCCTACGAGCAGTACTTC.

This clonotype was counted many times. The gene calls are TRBV5-1 and TRBJ2-7; possible D gene TRBD1, 6 bases. Germline CDR1 and CDR2: SGHRS and YFSETQ. The CDR3 extends over 15 amino acids. V lost 0 bases and J 4 bases, leaving 14 bases between the germline ends. The CDR3 loop reads CASSLALGGVYEQYF. The CDR3 nucleotides are TGCGCCAGCAGCTTGGCCCTAGGGGGTGTTTACGAGCAGTACTTC.

The table lists this clonotype with a few counts. Since a much larger clone is just one base distant, this may be a read error. The J gene is TRBJ1-6, the V gene TRBV20-1, with TRBD1 as a possible D gene (5 bases). This CDR3 region has 13 residues. The V gene's germline CDR1 is DFQATT and CDR2 SNEGSKA (reference sequence). V lost 4 bases and J 7 bases, leaving 11 bases between the germline ends. In DNA, the CDR3 is TGCAGTGCTAAGGGGTCTCGGAATTCACCCCTCCACTTT. Translation gives CSAKGSRNSPLHF.

A word on this clonotype: A much more abundant neighbour one base away suggests this may be a read error. This chain links TRBV2 with TRBJ2-1, with D unclear. CDR1 is SNHLY, CDR2 FYNNEI, per germline. Trimming stripped 6 bases from V and 5 bases from J, with 5 bases between. The CDR3 length is 11 residues. The CDR3 nucleotides are TGTGCCAGCAGGGCGGACAATGAGCAGTTCTTC. Protein product: CASRADNEQFF.

The V and J genes are TRBV6-5 and TRBJ2-3; the D gene is possibly TRBD2 (5 bases). Germline loops: CDR1 MNHEY, CDR2 SVGAGI. Trimming took 6 bases from V and 1 from J, leaving 17 bases between them. The CDR3 length is 16 residues. The CDR3 sequence: CASSNPPGRRTDTQYF. The CDR3 coding sequence is TGTGCCAGCAGCAACCCCCCGGGAAGACGCACAGATACGCAGTATTTT.